The 21 T cell receptor beta chains below all came from one sample that was sequenced in a study of blood T cell repertoires in COVID-19. Measured with immunoSEQ multiplex PCR; TCRdb has only the in-frame clones, and not every one. The top ten hold around a sixth of the sample, which has approximately 50,000 clones, around 85% seen once. Sequencing used peripheral blood. Receptor source: a man in his 70s with active COVID-19.

There are a few counts of this clone. V and J are TRBV30 and TRBJ1-1; TRBD1 agrees at 8 bases. Germline loops: CDR1 GTSNPN, CDR2 SVGIG (reference sequence). This CDR3 has 13 residues. With V trimmed by 7 bases and J by 1 base, 5 bases remained unmatched. CDR3 DNA: TGTGCCTCTCGGACAGGGAGGAACACTGAAGCTTTCTTT. It encodes CASRTGRNTEAFF.

The chain couples TRBV15 to TRBJ2-7; 15 nucleotides align to TRBD2. This CDR3 spans 18 amino acids. V gave up 2 bases and J gave up 7 bases; unmatched junction bases: 12. Germline CDR1 reads LNHNV; CDR2 reads YYDKDF (reference sequence). This CDR3 reads CATSRNTGLAGGRWEQYF. As DNA, the CDR3 is TGTGCCACCAGCAGAAACACCGGACTAGCGGGAGGGCGATGGGAGCAGTACTTC.

V usage is TRBV19 and J usage is TRBJ2-1; TRBD2 matches 11 bases. The V gene end was trimmed by 10 bases and the J gene end by 5 bases; junction bases not matched to a gene: 13. The CDR3 has 16 residues. Per the germline V gene, CDR1 is LNHDA and CDR2 is SQIVND (reference sequence). Here the CDR3 DNA reads TGTGCCACCAGACCCTTAGCGGGAGGGCCGGACAATGAGCAGTTCTTC. It is translated as CATRPLAGGPDNEQFF.

The chain links TRBV11-3 to TRBJ2-6; 7 bases match TRBD2. The CDR3 length is 17 residues. Losses at the gene ends were 1 base for V and 4 bases for J; bases not matched to a gene: 7. Germline V gene sequence: CDR1 SGHNT, CDR2 YENEEA. CDR3 region: CASSLVVGRRGANVLTF. The CDR3 DNA reads as TGTGCCAGCAGCTTAGTTGTCGGGAGGAGGGGGGCCAACGTCCTGACTTTC.

This rearrangement joins TRBV2 to TRBJ1-2; weak D call: TRBD1 (5 bases). The CDR3 is made up of 12 amino acids. V was pared by 4 bases and J by 7 bases, with 10 bases between. Germline CDR1 SNHLY, CDR2 FYNNEI. The CDR3 reads CASSATGGGYTF. The CDR3 nucleotides read TGTGCCAGCAGTGCTACAGGCGGTGGCTACACCTTC.

This chain joins TRBV2 and TRBJ2-7; 13 bases fit TRBD2. The CDR3 contains 15 residues. Germline CDR1 SNHLY, CDR2 FYNNEI. J was trimmed by 7 bases and V by 6 bases; bases with no gene match: 9. The CDR3 region has the DNA TGTGCCAGCAGCCCAGGGGGACTAGCGGGAACAGAGCAGTACTTC. Translation: CASSPGGLAGTEQYF.

Comments on this clone: Other nucleotide sequences from this sample produce the same CDR3. This chain links TRBV4-2 with TRBJ1-2; D not resolved. Germline V gives CDR1 LGHNA, CDR2 YNFKEQ. The CDR3 loop spans 12 amino acids. The V end lost 0 bases, the J end lost 4 bases, and 3 bases lay between the germline ends. The CDR3 DNA is TGTGCCAGCAGCCAAGATAGCTATGGCTACACCTTC. Translation: CASSQDSYGYTF.

DNA of the CDR3: TGTGCCCGGGAGGGGCAGGGGCTCTACGAGCAGTACTTC. It specifies CAREGQGLYEQYF. The chain links TRBV30 to TRBJ2-7; 8 nucleotides align to TRBD2. Unmatched junction bases numbered 9, after V lost 8 bases and J lost 3 bases. Germline V CDR1 and CDR2: GTSNPN, SVGIG (reference sequence). There are 13 residues in the CDR3.

The V and J genes are TRBV27 and TRBJ2-7, with TRBD1 matching 10 bases. CDR1 MNHEY and CDR2 SMNVEV come from the germline V gene (reference sequence). The CDR3 extends over 15 amino acids. The V segment lost 3 bases and the J segment 2 bases; nucleotides outside the gene matches: 4. CDR3 DNA sequence: TGTGCCAGCAGTTTCGGGACAGGGGCCACCTACGAGCAGTACTTC. Its protein is CASSFGTGATYEQYF.

The chain combines TRBV27 with TRBJ1-5; D gene unclear. This CDR3 spans 12 amino acids. Trimming left V 8 bases short and J 7 bases short, with 12 bases between. Per the germline V gene, CDR1 is MNHEY and CDR2 is SMNVEV (reference sequence). CDR3 DNA: TGTGCCAGCGATGATGAGGCACAGCCCCAGCATTTT. This codes for CASDDEAQPQHF.

The chain employs TRBV7-9 and TRBJ2-5, with 8 bases that match TRBD2. The length of the CDR3 is 15 residues. The ends lost 4 bases at V and 4 bases at J; junction bases unmatched: 8. The germline V gene encodes CDR1 SEHNR and CDR2 FQNEAQ (reference sequence). CDR3: CASSSGTRSSETQYF. The CDR3 coding sequence is TGTGCCAGCAGCTCGGGGACTAGATCGTCAGAGACCCAGTACTTC.

The V gene is TRBV10-2, the J gene TRBJ2-1; the match to TRBD2 covers 8 bases. The CDR3 is made up of 15 amino acids. Germline V lookup: CDR1 WSHSY, CDR2 SAAADI. The J segment lost 6 bases and the V segment lost 4 bases, leaving 8 bases of the junction unmatched. The CDR3 nucleotides are TGCGCCAGCAGTGTGGTAGCGGGACCCTTCAATGAGCAGTTCTTC. Translation gives CASSVVAGPFNEQFF.

The V and J genes are TRBV12-3 or TRBV12-4 and TRBJ2-5, with a possible D match to TRBD2 (5 bases). V lost 6 bases and J 7 bases, leaving 12 bases between the germline ends. CDR3 length equals 12 residues. CDR3 coding DNA: TGTGCCAGCAGGAACGAGGCGGGGACCCAGTACTTC. This translates into CASRNEAGTQYF.

The V and J genes are TRBV11-2 and TRBJ2-7, with 7 bases identical to TRBD1. The CDR3 extends over 13 amino acids. V lost 5 bases to trimming and J lost 5 bases; unmatched junction nucleotides: 6. Germline V gives CDR1 SGHAT, CDR2 FQNNGV. CDR3 residues: CASSQGQLNEQYF. DNA of the CDR3: TGTGCCAGCAGCCAGGGACAGTTAAACGAGCAGTACTTC.

J is TRBJ2-1 and V is TRBV3-1 (or the pseudogene TRBV3-2); the match to TRBD2 covers 9 bases. V was pared by 2 bases and J by 4 bases, with 3 bases of the junction left unmatched. CDR3 length: 15 amino acids. Germline V CDR1 and CDR2: LGHDT, YNNKEL (reference sequence). The CDR3 region is CASSQFLAGYNEQFF. Here the CDR3 DNA reads TGTGCCAGCAGCCAATTCCTAGCGGGATACAATGAGCAGTTCTTC.

This clone was seen only a few times. This chain connects TRBV5-1 to TRBJ2-7, with 8 bases identical to TRBD1. V lost 4 bases and J lost 6; bases outside the gene matches: 9. Germline V lookup: CDR1 SGHRS, CDR2 YFSETQ. The CDR3 sequence is 14 residues long. The CDR3 region is CASSQYQGAFEQYF. CDR3 coding DNA: TGCGCCAGCAGCCAATACCAGGGGGCGTTCGAGCAGTACTTC. The whole variable domain, filled in from reference TRBV5-1 and TRBJ2-7, reads KAGVTQTPRYLIKTRGQQVTLSCSPISGHRSVSWYQQTPGQGLQFLFEYFSETQRNKGNFPGRFSGRQFSNSRSEMNVSTLELGDSALYLCASSQYQGAFEQYFGPGTRLTVT.

This clone was seen once. V and J are TRBV28 and TRBJ2-1, with 8 nucleotides matching TRBD2. In germline, CDR1 is MDHEN, CDR2 SYDVKM. The CDR3 consists of 15 residues. Losses at the gene ends were 9 bases for V and 4 bases for J; bases not matched to a gene: 11. DNA of the CDR3: TGTGCCAGTCAACGCGCGGGACTAGAATACAATGAGCAGTTCTTC. This encodes CASQRAGLEYNEQFF.

This clone was picked up one time. The chain joins TRBV18 to TRBJ2-5, with 8 bases aligning to TRBD1. The trim removed 5 bases at V and 3 bases at J, leaving 11 bases unmatched. This CDR3 contains 16 residues. Germline-derived CDR1 and CDR2 are KGHSH and LQKENI. The CDR3 region is CASSVAGGAMKETQYF. For the CDR3, the DNA is TGTGCCAGCTCAGTCGCAGGGGGCGCGATGAAAGAGACCCAGTACTTC.

This clone appeared a single time. The V call is TRBV5-4, the J call TRBJ2-1, with 9 bases fitting TRBD2. The CDR3 runs 16 residues. Looked up from germline, CDR1 is SGHNT and CDR2 is YYREEE (reference sequence). The V and J ends lost 0 bases and 2 bases, in that order; junction bases with no gene match: 3. The CDR3 coding sequence is TGTGCCAGCAGCTTGGACGGCGGGAGGGCCTACAATGAGCAGTTCTTC. This translates into CASSLDGGRAYNEQFF.

This clone showed up just a few times. This sequence joins TRBV28 and TRBJ2-5; maybe TRBD1 (6 bases). This CDR3 has 14 amino acids. The germline CDR1 and CDR2 sequences are MDHEN and SYDVKM. Trimming took 1 base from V and 5 from J, leaving 11 bases between them. CDR3 sequence: CASSLSSGAETQYF. The CDR3 bases are TGTGCCAGCAGTTTATCGTCAGGGGCGGAGACCCAGTACTTC.

The chain has TRBV6-2 or TRBV6-3 and TRBJ1-1; D remains unclear. The CDR3 spans 12 residues. Trimming took off 6 bases at V and 3 bases at J, with 8 bases between the two ends. The V gene's germline CDR1 is MNHEY and CDR2 SVGEGT. CDR3 residues: CASSEMYTEAFF. For the CDR3, the DNA is TGTGCCAGCAGCGAGATGTACACTGAAGCTTTCTTT.